The 8 T cell receptor beta chains below were found in one sample sequenced in a study of T-cell memory formation after mild COVID-19. TCRdb processed the 5' RACE reads anew with MiXCR; each CDR3 protein has one entry. Of approximately 200,000 distinct CDR3 sequences in the sample, 16% were seen once. Sequences were obtained from PBMCs or a T cell subset sorted from them (not recorded which). These receptors all come from an adult woman who had mild COVID-19 (a few samples of this study predate the infection). Cell type and time point are not known.

This clonotype was detected only a few times. V and J are TRBV7-2 and TRBJ2-3, with D tentatively TRBD2 (6 bases). CDR3 size: 15 residues. Trimming removed 3 bases at V and 3 bases at J, with 13 bases between. Germline lookup yields CDR1 SGHTA and CDR2 FQGNSA. CDR3 residues: CASSLREARTDTQYF. The CDR3 DNA follows: TGTGCCAGCAGCTTGCGGGAAGCGAGGACAGATACGCAGTATTTT.

The V call is TRBV11-1, the J call TRBJ1-1; 7 nucleotides align to TRBD1. There are 12 residues in the CDR3. Trimming removed 5 bases from V and 10 bases from J; junction bases left unmatched: 7. Germline V gene sequence: CDR1 SGHAT, CDR2 FQDESV (reference sequence). The DNA for the CDR3 is TGTGCCAGCAGCCGTGACAGGGAATCAGCTTTCTTT. This encodes CASSRDRESAFF.

The table lists this clonotype with a count of one. This sequence joins TRBV24-1 and TRBJ2-5; D may be TRBD1 or TRBD2 (5 bases each). CDR1 and CDR2 (germline): KGHDR, SFDVKD. There are 13 residues in the CDR3. The V gene lost 6 bases and the J gene lost 5 bases, with 12 bases spanning the gap. The CDR3 is CATSLSGTETQYF. In DNA form, the CDR3 reads TGTGCCACCAGTTTATCCGGGACCGAGACCCAGTACTTC.

This clonotype was seen only once. The chain links TRBV24-1 to TRBJ2-1; D tentatively reads TRBD1 or TRBD2 (5 bases each). Per the germline V gene, CDR1 is KGHDR and CDR2 is SFDVKD. Trimming cost V 4 bases and J 6 bases, with 12 bases left between them. The CDR3 is 14 amino acids. The CDR3 nucleotides are TGTGCCACCAGTGAAGGGACGGGACCCAATGAGCAGTTCTTC. This gives the protein CATSEGTGPNEQFF.

This clonotype was observed a handful of times. The rearrangement uses TRBV15 and TRBJ2-7; TRBD2 might be the D (6 bases). Trimming left V 2 bases short and J 2 bases short, with 19 bases between. CDR3 length: 17 residues. Germline V gene data show CDR1 as LNHNV and CDR2 as YYDKDF (reference sequence). For the CDR3, the DNA is TGTGCCACCAGCAGAACATCAAACGGGAGAGGTACCTACGAGCAGTACTTC. Protein: CATSRTSNGRGTYEQYF.

The chain combines TRBV30 with TRBJ2-5; D may be TRBD1 or TRBD2 (5 bases each). Germline-derived CDR1 and CDR2 are GTSNPN and SVGIG (reference sequence). V lost 1 base and J lost 0, with 15 bases in between. The length of the CDR3 is 16 residues. The CDR3 reads CAWSEGTGTYQETQYF. In DNA form, the CDR3 reads TGTGCCTGGAGTGAGGGTACCGGGACCTACCAAGAGACCCAGTACTTC.

The chain combines TRBV9 with TRBJ2-1; TRBD2 aligns across 10 bases. The trim removed 2 bases at V and 8 bases at J, leaving 4 bases unmatched. The CDR3 contains 14 residues. The germline CDR1 and CDR2 sequences are SGDLS and YYNGEE. In DNA form, the CDR3 reads TGTGCCAGCAGCGTTCTAGCGGGAGACCATGAGCAGTTCTTC. Its protein is CASSVLAGDHEQFF.

This clonotype was observed a few times. The chain couples TRBV7-2 to TRBJ2-1; 13 nucleotides agree with TRBD2. V was clipped by 1 base and J by 4 bases; unmatched bases: 4. The germline V gene has CDR1 SGHTA and CDR2 FQGNSA. This CDR3 comprises 17 residues. Here the CDR3 reads CASSLVGLAGRYNEQFF. The CDR3 DNA follows: TGTGCCAGCAGCTTAGTGGGACTAGCGGGAAGATACAATGAGCAGTTCTTC.